The 8 T cell receptor beta chains in this list originate from one sample, sequenced in a study of a mutant IDH1 vaccine in newly diagnosed glioma. What these receptors recognize is not known. Profiling relied on immunoSEQ multiplex PCR, and the TCRdb table lists in-frame clones only, not all of them. The sample records roughly 51,000 clones, more than 65% being singletons. As for time point: week 35, safety follow-up. Every single dose of the vaccine, 300 ug of mutant IDH1 20-mer peptide, came with topical imiquimod. Sequencing was performed on PBMCs, taken from a glioma patient whose treatment included an IDH1 peptide vaccine. The receptors derive from a man aged 35 to 55 with glioma.

CDR3 sequence: CASSLGQQNSPLHF. CDR3 in DNA: TGCGCCAGCAGCTTAGGACAGCAAAATTCACCCCTCCACTTT. The V gene is TRBV5-1, the J gene TRBJ1-6; D is perhaps TRBD1 (6 bases). Trimming removed 2 bases at V and 7 bases at J, with 10 bases between. The CDR3 consists of 14 residues. Germline CDR1 reads SGHRS; CDR2 reads YFSETQ.

This chain joins TRBV7-9 and TRBJ1-1; D is uncertain. Trimming removed 5 bases at V and 0 bases at J, with 19 bases between. Germline-derived CDR1 and CDR2 are SEHNR and FQNEAQ (reference sequence). This CDR3 comprises 17 residues. The CDR3 here is CASSPLGLTGMNTEAFF. The CDR3 nucleotides read TGTGCCAGCAGCCCGCTCGGTCTTACTGGGATGAACACTGAAGCTTTCTTT.

The genes are TRBV5-8 and TRBJ1-2; tentative D call: TRBD1 (5 bases). The CDR3 length is 14 residues. CDR1 and CDR2 (germline): SGHTS, YDEGEE. The germline V and J ends were trimmed by 1 base and 4 bases, with 11 bases remaining between them. CDR3 sequence: CASSLRGEGYGYTF. Here the CDR3 DNA reads TGTGCCAGCAGCTTGCGGGGGGAAGGCTATGGCTACACCTTC.

The chain carries TRBV15 and TRBJ1-1; the D is unclear. The V end was cut by 4 bases, the J end by 3 bases, with 18 bases between. The CDR3 consists of 16 residues. Looked up from germline, CDR1 is LNHNV and CDR2 is YYDKDF (reference sequence). This CDR3 reads CATSNFVFGKDTEAFF. The CDR3 DNA reads TGTGCCACCAGCAATTTTGTTTTTGGGAAGGACACTGAAGCTTTCTTT.

The chain carries TRBV5-1 and TRBJ2-5; D unclear. Trimming took off 0 bases at V and 0 bases at J, with 0 bases between the two ends. Germline loops: CDR1 SGHRS, CDR2 YFSETQ. The CDR3 runs 12 residues. The CDR3 sequence: CASSLDQETQYF. CDR3 DNA sequence: TGCGCCAGCAGCTTGGACCAAGAGACCCAGTACTTC.

The CDR3 spells CASKDPRDTQYF. The CDR3, as DNA: TGTGCCAGCAAGGACCCAAGGGATACGCAGTATTTT. The J gene is TRBJ2-3, the V gene TRBV6-5; D gene uncertain. Trimming stripped 7 bases from V and 6 bases from J, with 11 bases between. Germline lookup yields CDR1 MNHEY and CDR2 SVGAGI. The CDR3 consists of 12 residues.

This clone has only a few counts. The genes are TRBV7-3 and TRBJ1-1; D is ambiguous. CDR1 is SGHTA and CDR2 is FQGTGA in the germline V gene. V lost 2 bases, J lost 3 bases, and 7 bases lay in between. The CDR3 contains 13 residues. In nucleotides, the CDR3 is TGTGCCAGCAGCTTAGCTGGGTACACTGAAGCTTTCTTT. Its translation: CASSLAGYTEAFF.

This clone has more than one count but fewer than ten. This chain joins TRBV15 and TRBJ1-5; D not resolved. Germline V CDR1 and CDR2: LNHNV, YYDKDF (reference sequence). Trimming cost V 5 bases and J 6 bases, with 11 bases left between them. The CDR3 totals 13 residues. The CDR3 reads CATSAAGLQPQHF. Here the CDR3 DNA reads TGTGCCACCAGCGCAGCGGGCCTTCAGCCCCAGCATTTT.